One sample yielded the 27 T cell receptor beta chains listed below, sequenced in a study of T-cell memory formation after mild COVID-19. TCRdb redid the calling of the 5' RACE reads with MiXCR, one entry per CDR3 protein. The profile covers hundreds of thousands of distinct CDR3 sequences, with 20% to 25% appearing a single time and about 10% taken by the ten largest. The material sequenced was PBMCs or a T cell subset sorted from them (not recorded which). The receptors originated from an adult woman who had mild COVID-19 (a few samples of this study predate the infection). Cell type and time point are not known.

This clonotype was counted only a few times. The chain carries TRBV30 and TRBJ1-2; no clear D gene. CDR1 is GTSNPN and CDR2 is SVGIG in the germline V gene (reference sequence). V shed 0 bases and J shed 8 bases, with 10 bases lying between them. CDR3 length: 12 amino acids. The CDR3 sequence is CAWSVSYGGYTF. The CDR3 nucleotides read TGTGCCTGGAGTGTATCCTATGGAGGCTACACCTTC.

V is TRBV29-1 and J is TRBJ1-1, with D possibly being TRBD1 (5 bases). This CDR3 region has 11 residues. Per the germline V gene, CDR1 is SQVTM and CDR2 is ANQGSEA. V lost 3 bases to trimming and J lost 4 bases, with 6 bases between them. This CDR3 reads CSVDRATEAFF. The CDR3 nucleotides are TGCAGCGTTGACAGGGCCACTGAAGCTTTCTTT.

The rearrangement links TRBV29-1 to TRBJ1-2, with 7 bases that match TRBD1. J was trimmed by 4 bases and V by 1 base; bases with no gene match: 3. This CDR3 has 13 residues. Germline V gene data show CDR1 as SQVTM and CDR2 as ANQGSEA. The CDR3 is CSVEGGTAYGYTF. In DNA, the CDR3 is TGCAGCGTTGAAGGTGGGACAGCCTATGGCTACACCTTC.

This clonotype was counted between two and nine times. The V call is TRBV5-6, the J call TRBJ2-7; 10 nucleotides agree with TRBD2. Germline loops: CDR1 SGHDT, CDR2 YYEEEE. This CDR3 spans 14 amino acids. V gave up 4 bases and J gave up 2 bases; unmatched junction bases: 3. DNA of the CDR3: TGTGCCAGCAGCCCGGGACTAGCGACCTACGAGCAGTACTTC. Protein sequence: CASSPGLATYEQYF.

V is TRBV5-6 and J is TRBJ2-3; 15 bases map to TRBD2. With V trimmed by 4 bases and J by 8 bases, 8 bases remained unmatched. Germline CDR1 and CDR2: SGHDT and YYEEEE. CDR3 length: 16 amino acids. The CDR3 region has the DNA TGTGCCAGCAGCGCCCGGACTAGCGGGGGGGTTGGTACGCAGTATTTT. It is translated as CASSARTSGGVGTQYF.

The table lists this clonotype with a few counts. The chain carries TRBV7-9 and TRBJ1-1; no firm D call. Germline assignment: CDR1 SEHNR and CDR2 FQNEAQ (reference sequence). The CDR3 sequence is 13 residues long. The V end was cut by 5 bases, the J end by 0 bases, with 7 bases between. CDR3 loop: CASSASLNTEAFF. As DNA, the CDR3 is TGTGCCAGCAGCGCCTCTTTGAACACTGAAGCTTTCTTT. The full variable domain, in which reference TRBV7-9 and TRBJ1-1 provide the parts outside the CDR3, is DTGVSQNPRHKITKRGQNVTFRCDPISEHNRLYWYRQTLGQGPEFLTYFQNEAQLEKSRLLSDRFSAERPKGSFSTLEIQRTEQGDSAMYLCASSASLNTEAFFGQGTRLTVV.

This chain uses TRBV12-3 or TRBV12-4 with TRBJ1-4; D might be TRBD1 (5 bases). CDR3 length equals 15 residues. V lost 5 bases and J 7 bases, leaving 17 bases between the germline ends. CDR3 in amino acids: CASSGRRGRSEKLFF. The CDR3 nucleotides are TGTGCCAGCAGTGGAAGGAGGGGACGGAGTGAAAAACTGTTTTTT.

CDR3 nucleotide sequence: TGTGCCACCAGTGATCAGGACAGCTTTTGGGGGGCTTTCTTT. The encoded protein is CATSDQDSFWGAFF. The rearrangement joins TRBV24-1 to TRBJ1-1; TRBD1 might be the D (6 bases). Trimming removed 3 bases at V and 11 bases at J, with 18 bases between. The CDR3 sequence is 14 residues long. Per germline, CDR1 KGHDR and CDR2 SFDVKD.

This clonotype showed up just a few times. The rearrangement joins TRBV12-3 or TRBV12-4 to TRBJ2-7; 11 nucleotides line up with TRBD1. The V gene end was trimmed by 7 bases and the J gene end by 5 bases; junction bases not matched to a gene: 10. CDR3 size: 15 residues. CDR3 sequence: CASTTPDRGPHEQYF. The CDR3 nucleotides read TGTGCCAGCACCACTCCGGACAGGGGGCCCCACGAGCAGTACTTC.

This clonotype has only a few counts. The chain links TRBV20-1 to TRBJ1-1; TRBD1 might be the D (5 bases). Germline lookup yields CDR1 DFQATT and CDR2 SNEGSKA (reference sequence). Trimming stripped 3 bases from V and 2 bases from J, with 16 bases between. CDR3 length equals 15 residues. CDR3 nucleotide sequence: TGCAGTGCTAGCGACGCAGGGCTGGTTAACACTGAAGCTTTCTTT. Its translation: CSASDAGLVNTEAFF.

J is TRBJ2-7 and V is TRBV7-9; 7 bases fit TRBD1. The CDR3 has 13 residues. V gave up 6 bases and J gave up 4 bases; unmatched junction bases: 6. CDR1 and CDR2 (germline): SEHNR, FQNEAQ (reference sequence). CDR3 amino acids: CASRSGQQYEQYF. As DNA, the CDR3 is TGTGCCAGCAGATCGGGACAGCAGTACGAGCAGTACTTC. The whole variable domain, remainder taken from reference TRBV7-9 and TRBJ2-7, is DTGVSQNPRHKITKRGQNVTFRCDPISEHNRLYWYRQTLGQGPEFLTYFQNEAQLEKSRLLSDRFSAERPKGSFSTLEIQRTEQGDSAMYLCASRSGQQYEQYFGPGTRLTVT.

This clonotype was seen at least ten times. The V call is TRBV7-2, the J call TRBJ2-3; a possible D gene is TRBD1 (6 bases). The V gene lost 5 bases and the J gene lost 4 bases, with 22 bases spanning the gap. The CDR3 length is 17 residues. Per the germline V gene, CDR1 is SGHTA and CDR2 is FQGNSA. The CDR3 DNA is TGTGCCAGCAGCGTCCGACGAGGGGGTGGAGCGGCAGATACGCAGTATTTT. Residues: CASSVRRGGGAADTQYF. Looking up the rest from reference TRBV7-2 and TRBJ2-3 gives the full variable domain: GAGVSQSPSNKVTEKGKDVELRCDPISGHTALYWYRQSLGQGLEFLIYFQGNSAPDKSGLPSDRFSAERTGGSVSTLTIQRTQQEDSAVYLCASSVRRGGGAADTQYFGPGTRLTVL.

This clonotype was counted between two and nine times. This chain joins TRBV7-9 and TRBJ1-1; 10 nucleotides align to TRBD1. Germline-derived CDR1 and CDR2 are SEHNR and FQNEAQ (reference sequence). V gave up 7 bases and J gave up 5 bases; unmatched junction bases: 4. The CDR3 is 13 amino acids. In DNA form, the CDR3 reads TGTGCCAGCACCGGACAGGGGGGGACTGAAGCTTTCTTT. This encodes CASTGQGGTEAFF.

The chain joins TRBV4-1 to TRBJ2-5, with D hard to call. The V end was cut by 3 bases, the J end by 4 bases, with 15 bases between. CDR3 length: 15 residues. Germline CDR1 is MGHRA and CDR2 is YSYEKL. This chain's CDR3 is CASSHGGRPPETQYF. CDR3 DNA sequence: TGCGCCAGCAGCCATGGCGGCCGGCCCCCAGAGACCCAGTACTTC.

This clonotype was recorded a few times. The chain recombines TRBV6-2 or TRBV6-3 with TRBJ2-6; 10 nucleotides agree with TRBD1. CDR1 MNHEY and CDR2 SVGEGT come from the germline V gene. The CDR3 loop spans 19 amino acids. The J segment lost 0 bases and the V segment lost 6 bases, leaving 11 bases of the junction unmatched. CDR3 loop: CASSLTGTGASSGANVLTF. CDR3 DNA sequence: TGTGCCAGCAGCCTCACCGGGACAGGGGCGAGCTCTGGGGCCAACGTCCTGACTTTC.

The V and J genes are TRBV7-2 and TRBJ2-4; D call uncertain. CDR3 length: 17 residues. Trimming removed 2 bases at V and 0 bases at J, with 14 bases between. Germline V gene lookup returns CDR1 SGHTA and CDR2 FQGNSA. The CDR3 DNA follows: TGTGCCAGCAGCTTATTCGGCGGAAGTATAGCCAAAAACATTCAGTACTTC. It yields the protein CASSLFGGSIAKNIQYF.

The rearrangement uses TRBV5-5 and TRBJ2-7; 7 bases are a match to TRBD2. Trimming took 5 bases from V and 2 from J; bases not matched to a gene: 4. CDR3 length equals 13 residues. Germline V CDR1 and CDR2: SGHKS, YYEKEE (reference sequence). The CDR3, as DNA: TGTGCCAGCAGTGGACTAGTCCCCTACGAGCAGTACTTC. It encodes CASSGLVPYEQYF.

This clonotype was seen a handful of times. The chain recombines TRBV5-1 with TRBJ1-5; no clear D gene. The ends were cut back, 4 bases at V and 4 bases at J, with 12 bases in the middle. The V gene's germline CDR1 is SGHRS and CDR2 YFSETQ. The CDR3 spans 14 residues. The CDR3 DNA is TGCGCCAGCAGCCTTATTCGGGAGAATCAGCCCCAGCATTTT. Protein sequence: CASSLIRENQPQHF.

This clonotype was counted only a few times. The chain recombines TRBV18 with TRBJ2-2; TRBD2 aligns across 7 bases. The V and J ends lost 5 bases and 3 bases, in that order; junction bases with no gene match: 3. Germline V gene lookup returns CDR1 KGHSH and CDR2 LQKENI. CDR3 length equals 14 residues. DNA for the CDR3: TGTGCCAGCTCATCTAGCGGATACACCGGGGAGCTGTTTTTT. Residues: CASSSSGYTGELFF.

This clonotype has more than one count but fewer than ten. The chain has TRBV7-9 and TRBJ2-3; no reliable D call. The CDR3 extends over 12 amino acids. V lost 5 bases and J 2 bases, leaving 5 bases between the germline ends. Germline CDR1 is SEHNR and CDR2 is FQNEAQ (reference sequence). The CDR3 loop reads CASSVHTDTQYF. The CDR3 nucleotides are TGTGCCAGCAGCGTACACACAGATACGCAGTATTTT.

The chain links TRBV9 to TRBJ2-7; 9 positions agree with TRBD1. This CDR3 region has 15 residues. Germline V lookup: CDR1 SGDLS, CDR2 YYNGEE. Trimming at V came to 4 bases and at J to 6 bases, leaving 11 bases not matched to a gene. The CDR3, as DNA: TGTGCCAGCAGCCAGAGCGGGACAGGGTGGGGCGAGCAGTACTTC. It encodes CASSQSGTGWGEQYF. The full variable domain, its missing parts supplied by reference TRBV9 and TRBJ2-7, is DSGVTQTPKHLITATGQRVTLRCSPRSGDLSVYWYQQSLDQGLQFLIQYYNGEERAKGNILERFSAQQFPDLHSELNLSSLELGDSALYFCASSQSGTGWGEQYFGPGTRLTVT.

The V and J genes are TRBV20-1 and TRBJ2-5; 10 bases align to TRBD2. In germline, CDR1 is DFQATT, CDR2 SNEGSKA (reference sequence). The CDR3 sequence is 18 residues long. V lost 3 bases to trimming and J lost 2 bases; unmatched junction nucleotides: 15. In nucleotides, the CDR3 is TGCAGTGCTAGTCGTCTAGCGGGAGAATTCCCGGGACAAGAGACCCAGTACTTC. Amino acid sequence: CSASRLAGEFPGQETQYF.

This sequence joins TRBV27 and TRBJ1-1; D remains ambiguous. In germline, CDR1 is MNHEY, CDR2 SMNVEV (reference sequence). CDR3 size: 16 residues. V was trimmed by 0 bases and J by 0 bases, leaving 11 bases between them. CDR3 loop: CASSLSVPVMNTEAFF. The CDR3 DNA follows: TGTGCCAGCAGTTTATCGGTCCCCGTGATGAACACTGAAGCTTTCTTT.

J is TRBJ1-5 and V is TRBV12-3 or TRBV12-4; possibly TRBD1 for D (6 bases). This CDR3 contains 15 residues. V lost 3 bases, J lost 5 bases, and 14 bases lay in between. In nucleotides, the CDR3 is TGTGCCAGCAGTTTGGGAGCAGGGGTAGATCAGCCCCAGCATTTT. As protein: CASSLGAGVDQPQHF.

About this clonotype itself: This could be a read error, since a much larger clone is one nucleotide away. The rearrangement uses TRBV7-3 and TRBJ2-5; 7 nucleotides align to TRBD2. The CDR3 contains 14 residues. V was clipped by 1 base and J by 5 bases; unmatched bases: 4. CDR1 is SGHTA, CDR2 FQGTGA, per germline. The CDR3 DNA reads TGTGCCAGCAGCTTAATGGGAGGGGAGGAGACCCAGTACTTC. It codes for CASSLMGGEETQYF.

There are many counts of this clonotype. The V call is TRBV7-9, the J call TRBJ2-7; no definite D call. This CDR3 has 11 residues. Germline assignment: CDR1 SEHNR and CDR2 FQNEAQ (reference sequence). Trimming cost V 4 bases and J 3 bases, with 4 bases left between them. The CDR3 region is CASSSFYEQYF. In DNA form, the CDR3 reads TGTGCCAGCAGCTCATTCTACGAGCAGTACTTC.

V and J are TRBV6-5 and TRBJ2-2; D is perhaps TRBD2 (6 bases). In germline, CDR1 is MNHEY, CDR2 SVGAGI. The V gene lost 6 bases and the J gene lost 6 bases, with 20 bases spanning the gap. This CDR3 region has 16 residues. The CDR3 region is CASSNLWGVSPGELFF. In DNA, the CDR3 is TGTGCCAGCAGCAATCTCTGGGGGGTATCCCCCGGGGAGCTGTTTTTT.